This paragraph covers one TCR beta chain sequence. Clones were read by immunoSEQ multiplex PCR, and TCRdb kept only the in-frame ones, dropping some. The repertoire holds 200,000 to 250,000 clones, with 82% as singletons. This sample stems from a study of blood T cell repertoires in COVID-19. Study summary: The United States, Italy and Spain supplied acute and convalescent COVID-19 samples. Sources were T cells, B-cell-depleted T cells, or PBMCs; the material itself was cDNA or gDNA.

Trimming removed 1 base at V and 3 bases at J, with 11 bases between. This CDR3 spans 15 amino acids. Germline values: CDR1 SGHVS, CDR2 FNYEAQ. The chain employs TRBV7-6 and TRBJ2-3; D is undetermined. Input material: peripheral blood. The receptor's source is a woman older than 75 with acute or convalescent COVID-19. The CDR3 nucleotides are TGTGCCAGCAGCTTAGGCTTCGTCGGGACAGATACGCAGTATTTT. It yields the protein CASSLGFVGTDTQYF.